The 20 T cell receptor beta chains listed next were all sequenced from one sample in a study of CD8 T cells in ankylosing spondylitis. MiXCR was run by TCRdb on the 5' RACE reads, yielding one entry per CDR3 protein. The repertoire consists of around 130,000 distinct CDR3 sequences, with roughly an eighth occurring once and the leading ten covering 2.5% to 3.5%. Sequencing was done on a sample of blood, either unsorted or a sorted T cell fraction (not recorded which). Receptor source: a female donor with ankylosing spondylitis or in good health (not recorded which).

The V and J genes are TRBV5-1 and TRBJ1-3, with D uncertain. The ends were cut back, 0 bases at V and 0 bases at J, with 10 bases in the middle. The V gene's germline CDR1 is SGHRS and CDR2 YFSETQ. The CDR3 covers 16 residues. The CDR3 here is CASSLVSLSSGNTIYF. For the CDR3, the DNA is TGCGCCAGCAGCTTGGTTTCACTGAGCTCTGGAAACACCATATATTTT.

The rearrangement links TRBV5-1 to TRBJ2-7; either TRBD1 or TRBD2 may supply D (5 bases each). This CDR3 region has 13 residues. V lost 4 bases and J lost 6, with 14 bases in between. The germline gives CDR1 SGHRS, CDR2 YFSETQ. In nucleotides, the CDR3 is TGCGCCAGCAGCCTTACGGGGCTCCTCGAGCAGTACTTC. Translation gives CASSLTGLLEQYF.

V and J are TRBV2 and TRBJ2-1; 11 positions match TRBD2. The CDR3 runs 15 residues. The germline gives CDR1 SNHLY, CDR2 FYNNEI. V was clipped by 3 bases and J by 7 bases; unmatched bases: 5. Here the CDR3 reads CASSDIAGGGNEQFF. The CDR3 nucleotides read TGTGCCAGCAGTGATATAGCGGGAGGGGGGAATGAGCAGTTCTTC. The full variable domain, with the rest looked up from reference TRBV2 and TRBJ2-1, is EPEVTQTPSHQVTQMGQEVILRCVPISNHLYFYWYRQILGQKVEFLVSFYNNEISEKSEIFDDQFSVERPDGSNFTLKIRSTKLEDSAMYFCASSDIAGGGNEQFFGPGTRLTVL.

The V gene is TRBV5-6, the J gene TRBJ2-1; no clear D. V was trimmed by 4 bases and J by 7 bases, leaving 9 bases between them. This CDR3 comprises 12 residues. The germline gives CDR1 SGHDT, CDR2 YYEEEE. This CDR3 reads CASSKEENEQFF. The CDR3 DNA is TGTGCCAGCAGCAAAGAGGAAAATGAGCAGTTCTTC.

The V call is TRBV5-6, the J call TRBJ2-2, with TRBD1 as a possible D gene (6 bases). V gave up 4 bases and J gave up 9 bases, with 16 bases separating them. Germline V gives CDR1 SGHDT, CDR2 YYEEEE. The CDR3 is 14 amino acids. The CDR3 loop is CASSPRGLVRELFF. The CDR3 DNA reads TGTGCCAGCAGCCCGAGGGGGTTAGTCAGGGAGCTGTTTTTT.

There are many counts of this clonotype. The rearrangement links TRBV12-3 or TRBV12-4 to TRBJ2-7; no definite D call. The germline V and J ends were trimmed by 6 bases and 6 bases, with 18 bases remaining between them. This CDR3 has 14 residues. The CDR3 is CASRGRPLVGEQYF. DNA for the CDR3: TGTGCCAGCAGAGGACGACCCCTCGTGGGCGAGCAGTACTTC.

The chain joins TRBV6-1 to TRBJ2-2; the match to TRBD2 covers 7 bases. Germline CDR1 and CDR2: MNHNS and SASEGT. V shed 8 bases and J 6 bases; nucleotides not matched to a gene: 12. The CDR3 is 15 residues long. The CDR3 bases are TGTGCCAGCGGAGCGGGGTCGGCAATCGCCGGGGAGCTGTTTTTT. Translation: CASGAGSAIAGELFF.

This clonotype showed up many times. The chain is built from TRBV5-1 and TRBJ2-7; 13 positions match TRBD2. V trimming: 3 bases; J trimming: 0 bases; junction bases outside the gene matches: 3. This CDR3 contains 16 residues. Germline V gene data show CDR1 as SGHRS and CDR2 as YFSETQ. The CDR3 DNA is TGCGCCAGCAGCTCGAGGACTAGCGGGAGCTCCTACGAGCAGTACTTC. Translation gives CASSSRTSGSSYEQYF.

The rearrangement uses TRBV6-2 or TRBV6-3 and TRBJ2-3, with 8 bases fitting TRBD2. Germline-derived CDR1 and CDR2 are MNHEY and SVGEGT. This CDR3 region has 18 residues. Unmatched junction bases numbered 13, after V lost 2 bases and J lost 3 bases. DNA of the CDR3: TGTGCCAGCAGTTACCCACTACTAGCGGAGGAGATAACAGATACGCAGTATTTT. Protein: CASSYPLLAEEITDTQYF.

This clonotype appeared many times. This rearrangement joins TRBV6-5 to TRBJ2-2; D is unresolved. Germline CDR1 and CDR2: MNHEY and SVGAGI. The CDR3 extends over 14 amino acids. V lost 0 bases and J 2 bases, leaving 4 bases between the germline ends. CDR3 protein: CASSYSTNTGELFF. In nucleotides, the CDR3 is TGTGCCAGCAGTTACTCGACCAACACCGGGGAGCTGTTTTTT.

Comments on this clonotype: The junction and the germline gene differ at one end; a read error may be behind it. This rearrangement joins TRBV28 to TRBJ2-7; TRBD1 or TRBD2 may be the D gene (5 bases each). Germline V gives CDR1 MDHEN, CDR2 SYDVKM. CDR3 length equals 14 residues. The DNA for the CDR3 is TGTGCCAGCAGTCAACCGGGACCCCTCTACCAGCAGTACTTC. Its translation: CASSQPGPLYQQYF.

This clonotype showed up many times. The chain has TRBV7-2 and TRBJ2-5; 8 positions agree with TRBD2. V was clipped by 4 bases and J by 7 bases; unmatched bases: 8. Germline CDR1 and CDR2: SGHTA and FQGNSA. CDR3 length: 14 amino acids. The CDR3 coding sequence is TGTGCCAGCAGCTCAAGCCCTCGGGAGGGGACCCAGTACTTC. Translation: CASSSSPREGTQYF.

There are many counts of this clonotype. In DNA form, the CDR3 reads TGCAGTGCTAGAGATCTCGCTTTGGGCGGGGGTCAAGAGACCCAGTACTTC. Its translation is CSARDLALGGGQETQYF. The chain links TRBV20-1 to TRBJ2-5; TRBD2 aligns across 7 bases. The V and J ends lost 0 bases and 2 bases, in that order; junction bases with no gene match: 12. The CDR3 sequence is 17 residues long. Germline assignment: CDR1 DFQATT and CDR2 SNEGSKA (reference sequence).

This clonotype was observed a few times. The rearrangement links TRBV3-1 to TRBJ2-3; TRBD2 aligns across 9 bases. The CDR3 runs to 15 residues. The junction had 5 bases not matched to a gene; V was cut back by 6 bases and J by 1 base. In germline, CDR1 is LGHDT, CDR2 YNNKEL (reference sequence). The CDR3 coding sequence is TGTGCCAGCAGTCGGACTAGCGACGGCACAGATACGCAGTATTTT. Its translation: CASSRTSDGTDTQYF.

In its sample, this clonotype was seen a few times. J is TRBJ1-6 and V is TRBV23-1; 7 bases map to TRBD1. TRBV23-1 is classed as an ORF, of uncertain function. J was trimmed by 8 bases and V by 2 bases; bases with no gene match: 12. This CDR3 is built from 17 residues. The CDR3 loop reads CASSQTRQGDGDSPLHF. CDR3 DNA: TGCGCCAGCAGTCAAACGCGACAGGGCGACGGGGATTCACCCCTCCACTTT.

There are a few counts of this clonotype. The rearrangement links TRBV27 to TRBJ1-6; the D gene is possibly TRBD1 (6 bases). V dropped 0 bases and J dropped 8 bases, with 14 bases sitting between them. The CDR3 spans 16 residues. The V gene's germline CDR1 is MNHEY and CDR2 SMNVEV (reference sequence). CDR3 loop: CASSLSWGARDSPLHF. The CDR3, as DNA: TGTGCCAGCAGTTTATCGTGGGGGGCTAGGGATTCACCCCTCCACTTT.

This clonotype appeared many times. The J gene is TRBJ1-3, the V gene TRBV12-3 or TRBV12-4; D is uncertain. The CDR3 is 15 amino acids. With 3 bases removed from V and 0 bases from J, the gap between germline ends came to 9 bases. CDR3 DNA sequence: TGTGCCAGCAGTTTCAGGCAGAGCTCTGGAAACACCATATATTTT. This encodes CASSFRQSSGNTIYF.

There are many counts of this clonotype. The chain couples TRBV14 to TRBJ2-1; D may correspond to TRBD1 or TRBD2 (5 bases each). The germline V gene has CDR1 SGHDN and CDR2 FVKESK. Trimming took 1 base from V and 10 from J, leaving 17 bases between them. The CDR3 loop spans 15 amino acids. The CDR3 is CASSQVRGSSEEQFF. CDR3 DNA sequence: TGTGCCAGCAGCCAAGTTCGGGGCTCGTCCGAGGAGCAGTTCTTC.

The chain links TRBV14 to TRBJ2-5; the match to TRBD2 covers 14 bases. The CDR3 runs to 18 residues. Per germline, CDR1 SGHDN and CDR2 FVKESK. The trim removed 4 bases at V and 3 bases at J, leaving 10 bases unmatched. Written as DNA, the CDR3 is TGTGCCAGCAGCCTCGGGACTAGCGGGAGAAAGAAAGAAGAGACCCAGTACTTC. It translates to CASSLGTSGRKKEETQYF.

This clonotype has just a few counts. The V call is TRBV21-1, the J call TRBJ2-6. TRBV21-1 is a pseudogene locus. CDR3 length equals 13 residues. In nucleotides, the CDR3 is TGTGCCAGCATCCTCTCTGGGGCCAACGTCCTGACTTTC. This gives the protein CASILSGANVLTF.